This is a list of T cell receptor beta chains from one sample in a study of OX40 agonist ivuxolimab in advanced cancers. Assay used: immunoSEQ multiplex PCR; TCRdb lists only in-frame clones, some missing. The table shows some 14,000 clones, with approximately 87% occurring only once. Material: CD4+ or CD8+ T cells sorted from blood, obtained in a trial of the OX40 agonist ivuxolimab. These receptors all stem from an adult with an advanced solid tumor such as melanoma, head and neck, liver or kidney cancer. The CDR3 runs from the conserved cysteine through the conserved F or W. A D gene is named only where the DNA matches it firmly. Rows may omit the clone size; those that give it use once, few, many or a size class.

TRBJ2-3,-,14,-,TRBV30,TGTGCCTGGACCCGGGGGAGTCGCACAGATACGCAGTATTTT,CAWTRGSRTDTQYF
TRBJ2-1,TRBD2,18,once,TRBV10-1,TGCGCCAGCAGTGATCCTAGACCCGGGACTAGCGGGAGTCATGAGCAGTTCTTC,CASSDPRPGTSGSHEQFF
TRBJ2-5,-,12,-,TRBV11-2,TGTGCCAGCAGCACGGTGGGAGAGACCCAGTACTTC,CASSTVGETQYF
TRBJ2-2,-,15,-,TRBV6-1,TGTGCCAGCAGTGAAGCCCTCGGGGGCACCGGGGAGCTGTTTTTT,CASSEALGGTGELFF
TRBJ2-2,-,13,-,TRBV6-1,TGTGCCACCCCGGGACAAATTACCGGGGAGCTGTTTTTT,CATPGQITGELFF
TRBJ1-5,-,15,-,TRBV7-8,TGTGCCAGCAGCTTAGCGTGGAATCCAAATCAGCCCCAGCATTTT,CASSLAWNPNQPQHF
TRBJ2-3,TRBD1,15,-,TRBV6-5,TGTGCCAGCAGTTTCACCGGACAGGGTGCAGATACGCAGTATTTT,CASSFTGQGADTQYF
TRBJ2-7,-,16,-,TRBV21-1,TGTGCCAGCACCGGACATGCCGGGACAGTTGCCTACGAGCAGTACTTC,CASTGHAGTVAYEQYF
TRBJ1-2,-,17,-,TRBV9,TGTGCCAGCAGCGTAGCCCGGAGCACAATTGCGGACTATGGCTACACCTTC,CASSVARSTIADYGYTF
TRBJ1-1,-,13,-,TRBV7-9,TGTGCCAGCAGCTTAGGAGGGGGTACTGAAGCTTTCTTT,CASSLGGGTEAFF
TRBJ1-2,-,15,-,TRBV27,TGTGCCAGCAGTCACCCCGGGACGCCTAACTATGGCTACACCTTC,CASSHPGTPNYGYTF
TRBJ1-1,-,15,-,TRBV7-3,TGTGCCAGCAGCTTAAAGGCCCCGAAGGGGGGGGAAGCTTTCTTT,CASSLKAPKGGEAFF
TRBJ1-2,-,14,-,TRBV6-1,TGTGCCAGCAGTAAGAGAGACGGGGGCTATGGCTACACCTTC,CASSKRDGGYGYTF
TRBJ1-2,TRBD1,16,few,TRBV6-1,TGTGCCAGCAGTGTCGGGATGACAGGGTTTGTCTATGGCTACACCTTC,CASSVGMTGFVYGYTF
TRBJ1-5,-,15,once,TRBV7-2,TGTGCCAGCAGCTTAGTACAGGGCCCGAATCAGCCCCAGCATTTT,CASSLVQGPNQPQHF
TRBJ2-3,-,12,-,TRBV19,TGTGCCAGTATGGCGGACACAGATACGCAGTATTTT,CASMADTDTQYF
TRBJ1-3,-,17,-,TRBV21-1,TGTGCCAGCAGCGAACGACAGAAGGGGGATTCTGGAAACACCATATATTTT,CASSERQKGDSGNTIYF
TRBJ2-1,TRBD1,15,once,TRBV6-5,TGTGCCAGCAGTTACGGGACAGGGGGCTACAATGAGCAGTTCTTC,CASSYGTGGYNEQFF
TRBJ1-1,-,10,-,TRBV20-1,TGCAGTGCTAGTGCATTAGGAGCTTTCTTT,CSASALGAFF
TRBJ2-5,TRBD2,18,once,TRBV2,TGTGCCAGCAGTGACTTTTTGATCGGGAGCGGGGACCAAGAGACCCAGTACTTC,CASSDFLIGSGDQETQYF
TRBJ2-7,-,14,-,TRBV6-5,TGTGCCAGCAGTGGGGTTTCAGGGGCCTACGAGCAGTACTTC,CASSGVSGAYEQYF
TRBJ2-7,TRBD1,13,-,TRBV6-5,TGTGCCAGCAGGCGACAGGGCCCCTACGAGCAGTACTTC,CASRRQGPYEQYF
TRBJ2-3,-,13,-,TRBV11-3,TGTGCCAGCAGCCCTGGGACCGTGGATACGCAGTATTTT,CASSPGTVDTQYF
TRBJ2-5,-,15,-,TRBV7-3,TGTGCCAGCAGCTGGCGTGGGGTTGGCCAAGAGACCCAGTACTTC,CASSWRGVGQETQYF
TRBJ2-7,TRBD2,17,-,TRBV13,TGTGCCAGCAGCTTCCGACTAGCGGGACCGAACTCCTACGAGCAGTACTTC,CASSFRLAGPNSYEQYF
TRBJ2-7,-,17,-,TRBV19,TGTGCCATTCCGCAGACGATAACGACAGGCGACCCCTACGAGCAGTACTTC,CAIPQTITTGDPYEQYF
TRBJ1-4,-,14,-,TRBV7-9,TGTGCCAGCAGCCATAAGGTGGGGGGTGAAAAACTGTTTTTT,CASSHKVGGEKLFF
TRBJ2-7,-,13,-,TRBV6-5,TGTGCCAGCAGCCTAGGACCAAACTACGAGCAGTACTTC,CASSLGPNYEQYF
TRBJ1-4,TRBD1,14,-,TRBV6-1,TGTGCCAGCAGTCTGGGACAGAAAAATGAAAAACTGTTTTTT,CASSLGQKNEKLFF
TRBJ1-6,TRBD1,15,-,TRBV6-1,TGTGCCAGCAGGGGGGGACAGGGCGGATATTCACCCCTCCACTTT,CASRGGQGGYSPLHF
TRBJ2-5,TRBD1,15,once,TRBV14,TGTGCCAGCAGCCAAGACTACAGGGGAAGGGAGACCCAGTACTTC,CASSQDYRGRETQYF
TRBJ2-1,TRBD1,15,-,TRBV11-3,TGTGCCAGCAGCTTAGTTAGGACAGGGTATGATGAGCAGTTCTTC,CASSLVRTGYDEQFF
TRBJ2-1,TRBD1,15,few,TRBV9,TGTGCCAGCAGCGCCTACTATGGACAGGGGCATGAGCAGTTCTTC,CASSAYYGQGHEQFF
TRBJ2-7,TRBD1,14,-,TRBV19,TGTGCCAGTAGCATTCTGGGACAGGGAAACGAGCAGTACTTC,CASSILGQGNEQYF
TRBJ1-2,-,15,-,TRBV4-1,TGCGCCAGCAGCCAAGTTGGGGGGGCGGTATATGGCTACACCTTC,CASSQVGGAVYGYTF
TRBJ2-5,-,13,-,TRBV7-9,TGTGCCAGCAGCCCCAGTGTGTTAGGGACCCAGTACTTC,CASSPSVLGTQYF
TRBJ2-2,-,13,-,TRBV27,TGTGCCAGCAGTTTAATTCCGGCCGGGGAGCTGTTTTTT,CASSLIPAGELFF
TRBJ1-2,-,19,-,TRBV28,TGTGCCAGCAGTTTGCCCCAGGGGACATCGAGCTACTCTATCTATGGCTACACCTTC,CASSLPQGTSSYSIYGYTF
TRBJ2-7,-,16,-,TRBV7-9,TGTGCCAGCAGCCCTACCCGAGCCACTATATACTACGAGCAGTACTTC,CASSPTRATIYYEQYF
TRBJ1-2,TRBD1,15,-,TRBV7-9,TGTGCCAGCAGTACCGAATCCGGGACAGGCTTCGGCTACACCTTC,CASSTESGTGFGYTF
TRBJ2-2,-,16,-,TRBV7-8,TGTGCCAGCAGCTCCCCCAGGGACCTAGCCACCGGGGAGCTGTTTTTT,CASSSPRDLATGELFF